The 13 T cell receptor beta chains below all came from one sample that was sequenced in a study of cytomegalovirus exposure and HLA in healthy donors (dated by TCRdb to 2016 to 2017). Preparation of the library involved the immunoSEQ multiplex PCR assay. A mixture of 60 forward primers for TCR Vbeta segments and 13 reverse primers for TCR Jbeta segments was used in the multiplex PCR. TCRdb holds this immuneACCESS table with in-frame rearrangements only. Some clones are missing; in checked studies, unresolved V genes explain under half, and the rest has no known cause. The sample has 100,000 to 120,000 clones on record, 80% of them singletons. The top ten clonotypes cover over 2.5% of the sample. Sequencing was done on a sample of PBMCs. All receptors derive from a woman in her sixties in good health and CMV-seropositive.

The CDR3 sequence is CASSQDDRVGTNTEAFF. DNA of the CDR3: TGTGCCAGCAGCCAGGATGACAGGGTGGGAACAAACACTGAAGCTTTCTTT. The V and J genes are TRBV4-2 and TRBJ1-1; 7 bases fit TRBD1. Germline V gene lookup returns CDR1 LGHNA and CDR2 YNFKEQ. With V trimmed by 3 bases and J by 2 bases, 12 bases remained unmatched. The CDR3 covers 17 residues.

CDR3: CAIRRTGPNTEAFF. Written as DNA, the CDR3 is TGTGCCATCAGGCGGACAGGACCTAACACTGAAGCTTTCTTT. The chain recombines TRBV10-3 with TRBJ1-1, with TRBD1 matching 7 bases. V shed 6 bases, J shed 2 bases, and the junction held 6 bases outside the gene matches. This CDR3 spans 14 amino acids. Germline CDR1 ENHRY, CDR2 SYGVKD.

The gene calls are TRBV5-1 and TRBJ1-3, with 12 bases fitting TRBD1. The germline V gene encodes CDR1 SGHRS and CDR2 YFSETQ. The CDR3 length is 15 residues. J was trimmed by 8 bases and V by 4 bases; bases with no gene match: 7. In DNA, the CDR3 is TGCGCCAGCAGCCTGATGGGACAGGGGGCGGACACCATATATTTT. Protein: CASSLMGQGADTIYF.

The CDR3 is CASRLLSGKETQYF. The CDR3 nucleotides read TGCGCCAGCAGATTACTGTCAGGGAAGGAGACCCAGTACTTC. This rearrangement joins TRBV5-1 to TRBJ2-5; tentatively, D is TRBD1 (5 bases). The V and J ends lost 5 bases and 5 bases respectively, with 16 bases between them. Germline assignment: CDR1 SGHRS and CDR2 YFSETQ. CDR3 length: 14 amino acids.

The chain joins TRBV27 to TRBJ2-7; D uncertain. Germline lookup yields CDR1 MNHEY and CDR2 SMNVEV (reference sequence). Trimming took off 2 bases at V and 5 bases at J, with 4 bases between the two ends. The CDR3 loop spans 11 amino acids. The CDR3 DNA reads TGTGCCAGCAGTTTAGGAGACGAGCAGTACTTC. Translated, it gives CASSLGDEQYF.

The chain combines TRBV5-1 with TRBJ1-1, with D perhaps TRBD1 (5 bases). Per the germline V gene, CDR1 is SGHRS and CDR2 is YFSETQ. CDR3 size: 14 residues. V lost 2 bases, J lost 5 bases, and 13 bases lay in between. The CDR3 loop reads CASSFGGGDTEAFF. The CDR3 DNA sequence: TGCGCCAGCAGCTTTGGGGGAGGGGATACTGAAGCTTTCTTT.

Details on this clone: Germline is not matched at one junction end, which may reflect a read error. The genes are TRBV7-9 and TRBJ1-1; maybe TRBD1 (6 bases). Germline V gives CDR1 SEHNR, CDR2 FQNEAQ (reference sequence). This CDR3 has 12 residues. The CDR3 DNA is TGTTCCAGCAGCTCGGGGGGGCTAGATGCTTTCTTT. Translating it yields CSSSSGGLDAFF.

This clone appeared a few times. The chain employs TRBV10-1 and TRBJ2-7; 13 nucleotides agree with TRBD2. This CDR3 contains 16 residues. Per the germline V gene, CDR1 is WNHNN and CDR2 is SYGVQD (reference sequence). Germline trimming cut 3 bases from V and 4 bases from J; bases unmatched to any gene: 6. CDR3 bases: TGCGCCAGCAGTGAAGGCGGGACTAGCGGGGAATACGAGCAGTACTTC. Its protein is CASSEGGTSGEYEQYF.

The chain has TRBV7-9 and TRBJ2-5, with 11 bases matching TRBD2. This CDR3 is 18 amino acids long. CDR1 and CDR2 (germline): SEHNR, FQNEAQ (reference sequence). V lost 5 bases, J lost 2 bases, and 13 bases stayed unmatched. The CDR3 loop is CASSPWSTSGSHQETQYF. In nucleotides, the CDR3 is TGTGCCAGCAGCCCGTGGAGTACTAGCGGGAGTCATCAAGAGACCCAGTACTTC.

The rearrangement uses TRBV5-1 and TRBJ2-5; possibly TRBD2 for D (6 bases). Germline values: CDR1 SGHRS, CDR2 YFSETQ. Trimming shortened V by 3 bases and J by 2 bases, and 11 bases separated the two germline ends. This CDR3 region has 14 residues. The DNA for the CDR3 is TGCGCCAGCAGCTCACTAGCCTTTCAAGAGACCCAGTACTTC. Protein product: CASSSLAFQETQYF.

CDR3 region: CASSPRPSLHTEAFF. The CDR3 bases are TGTGCCAGCTCACCTCGTCCTAGTCTGCACACTGAAGCTTTCTTT. The chain is built from TRBV18 and TRBJ1-1; D remains ambiguous. Trimming took 3 bases from V and 3 from J, leaving 14 bases between them. The CDR3 is 15 residues long. The germline gives CDR1 KGHSH, CDR2 LQKENI.

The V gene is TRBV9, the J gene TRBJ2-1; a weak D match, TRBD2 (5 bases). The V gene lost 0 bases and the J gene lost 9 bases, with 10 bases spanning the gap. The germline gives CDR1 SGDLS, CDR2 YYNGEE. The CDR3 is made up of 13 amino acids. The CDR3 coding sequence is TGTGCCAGCAGCGTAGATCTAGCTACTGAGCAGTTCTTC. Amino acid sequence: CASSVDLATEQFF.

The CDR3 DNA sequence: TGCGCCAGCAGCTTGGGAGGTGGGAGGAACACTGAAGCTTTCTTT. It codes for CASSLGGGRNTEAFF. The rearrangement joins TRBV5-1 to TRBJ1-1, with D unclear. The CDR3 extends over 15 amino acids. CDR1 and CDR2 (germline): SGHRS, YFSETQ. Trimming took 0 bases from V and 1 from J, leaving 10 bases between them.